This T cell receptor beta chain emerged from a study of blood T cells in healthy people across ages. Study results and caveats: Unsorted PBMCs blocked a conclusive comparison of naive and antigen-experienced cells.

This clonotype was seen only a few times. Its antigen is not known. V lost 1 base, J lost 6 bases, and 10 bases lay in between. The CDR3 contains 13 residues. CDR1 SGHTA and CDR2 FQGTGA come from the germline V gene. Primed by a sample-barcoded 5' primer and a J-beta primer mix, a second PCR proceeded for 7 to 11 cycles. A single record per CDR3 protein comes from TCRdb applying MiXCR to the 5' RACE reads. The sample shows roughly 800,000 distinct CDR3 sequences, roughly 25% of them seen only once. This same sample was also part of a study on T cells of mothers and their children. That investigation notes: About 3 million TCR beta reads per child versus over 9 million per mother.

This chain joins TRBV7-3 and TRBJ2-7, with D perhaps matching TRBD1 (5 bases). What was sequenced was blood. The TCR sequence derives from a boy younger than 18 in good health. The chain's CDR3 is CASSLKVRGEQYF. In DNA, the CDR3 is TGTGCCAGCAGCTTAAAGGTTAGGGGCGAGCAGTACTTC.